This T cell receptor (beta chain) was sequenced during a study of CD8 T cells in Susac syndrome. The V gene lost 6 bases and the J gene lost 3 bases, with 15 bases spanning the gap. The CDR3 has 14 amino acids. Random hexamers served to reverse transcribe roughly 0.5 to 1 ug RNA. The TCR beta CDR3 was amplified by immunoSEQ multiplex PCR across 54 Vbeta, 13 Jbeta. TCRdb re-called the immunoSEQ multiplex PCR reads with MiXCR, one entry per CDR3 protein. The repertoire consists of about 140,000 distinct CDR3 sequences, with approximately 94% occurring once and the leading ten covering 0.065% to 0.1%. The sample consisted of CD4+ T cells from PBMCs. The receptor was derived from a human donor with Susac syndrome. The chain links TRBV23-1 to TRBJ2-7, with D possibly TRBD2 on 7 matching bases. TRBV23-1 falls under the ORF class, with uncertain function. In nucleotides, the CDR3 is TGCGCCAGCAGGGGGAGGGGGAAGAACTACGAGCAGTACTTC. Its translation is CASRGRGKNYEQYF.